Listed below are T cell receptor beta chains from one sample, sequenced in a study of regulatory T cells in long-lasting Graves disease. One entry per CDR3 protein results from TCRdb running MiXCR on the multiplex PCR reads. The table records roughly 360,000 distinct CDR3 sequences, roughly 25% of them present only once. The material was peripheral blood mononuclear cells (PBMCs), obtained when the disease was refractory, from a patient treated with antithyroid drugs. The receptors stem from a woman aged 35 to 49 with Graves disease. Both conserved end residues are part of each CDR3. Each record gives: V gene, J gene, CDR3 protein.

v_gene: TRBV11-2
j_gene: TRBJ2-5
CDR3aa: CASSLVRKREIQETQYF

v_gene: TRBV19
j_gene: TRBJ1-1
CDR3aa: CASKEGNTEAFF

v_gene: TRBV28
j_gene: TRBJ2-7
CDR3aa: CASGVQVPYEQYF

v_gene: TRBV28
j_gene: TRBJ2-1
CDR3aa: CAIGGRNDNEQFF

v_gene: TRBV18
j_gene: TRBJ2-7
CDR3aa: CASSPGTRNYEQYF

v_gene: TRBV11-2
j_gene: TRBJ1-2
CDR3aa: CASSLDLWQGDGYGYTF

v_gene: TRBV4-1
j_gene: TRBJ2-2
CDR3aa: CASSHPATGELFF

v_gene: TRBV20-1
j_gene: TRBJ2-7
CDR3aa: CSARGREGLYEQYF

v_gene: TRBV28
j_gene: TRBJ1-5
CDR3aa: CASTVQGKSNQPQHF

v_gene: TRBV5-1
j_gene: TRBJ2-2
CDR3aa: CASSPRHASAGELFF

v_gene: TRBV10-2
j_gene: TRBJ2-1
CDR3aa: CASSDPTPWTYNEQFF

v_gene: TRBV28
j_gene: TRBJ1-2
CDR3aa: CASSHNYGYTF

v_gene: TRBV6-5
j_gene: TRBJ1-2
CDR3aa: CASGYSGTGAPRWGYTF

v_gene: TRBV2
j_gene: TRBJ2-2
CDR3aa: CASIKTAITGELFF

v_gene: TRBV29-1
j_gene: TRBJ2-7
CDR3aa: CSVEASSYEQYF

v_gene: TRBV6-1
j_gene: TRBJ2-7
CDR3aa: CASSLIAGTGGEEQYF

v_gene: TRBV7-9
j_gene: TRBJ2-7
CDR3aa: CASSPWTHWDYEQYF

v_gene: TRBV3-1
j_gene: TRBJ2-2
CDR3aa: CASSQGLANTGELFF

v_gene: TRBV11-2
j_gene: TRBJ1-3
CDR3aa: CASSWMGALGSSGNTIYF

v_gene: TRBV28
j_gene: TRBJ2-7
CDR3aa: CASSPSGRFSDEQYF

v_gene: TRBV7-9
j_gene: TRBJ1-3
CDR3aa: CASRVVTGNTIYF

v_gene: TRBV11-3
j_gene: TRBJ2-5
CDR3aa: CASSLYRGETQYF

v_gene: TRBV2
j_gene: TRBJ2-3
CDR3aa: CANKGPSGTTDTQYF

v_gene: TRBV28
j_gene: TRBJ2-1
CDR3aa: CASRPFDSLSYNEQFF

v_gene: TRBV6-9
j_gene: TRBJ2-7
CDR3aa: CASSYGRVLDEQYF

v_gene: TRBV7-3
j_gene: TRBJ2-7
CDR3aa: CASSLGGDSSYEQYF

v_gene: TRBV11-2
j_gene: TRBJ2-7
CDR3aa: CASSLEQSTGPLLTYEQYF

v_gene: TRBV28
j_gene: TRBJ1-3
CDR3aa: CASSFWREANTIYF

v_gene: TRBV12-3/TRBV12-4
j_gene: TRBJ2-7
CDR3aa: CASSWQGGVGQYF

v_gene: TRBV2
j_gene: TRBJ1-2
CDR3aa: CASSLGHYGYTF

v_gene: TRBV10-3
j_gene: TRBJ1-6
CDR3aa: CAIRVQLQDNSPLHF

v_gene: TRBV15
j_gene: TRBJ1-5
CDR3aa: CATSRDRGKYQPQHF

v_gene: TRBV28
j_gene: TRBJ2-5
CDR3aa: CASSLYGWLQETQYF

v_gene: TRBV6-5
j_gene: TRBJ1-2
CDR3aa: CASSYSSSGNYGYTF

v_gene: TRBV6-5
j_gene: TRBJ1-6
CDR3aa: CASSYGSQGTLHF

v_gene: TRBV7-8
j_gene: TRBJ1-6
CDR3aa: CASSLEGSGFNSPLHF

v_gene: TRBV20-1
j_gene: TRBJ2-7
CDR3aa: CSAKYYEQYF